This T cell receptor beta chain was recovered during a study of blood T cell repertoires in COVID-19. V shed 6 bases, J shed 2 bases, and the junction held 5 bases outside the gene matches. Germline values: CDR1 LNHDA, CDR2 SQIVND (reference sequence). There are 15 residues in the CDR3. In this sample, this clone turned up once. Method: immunoSEQ multiplex PCR; TCRdb's copy keeps in-frame clones and lacks some. The repertoire holds under 300,000 clones, with 65% to 80% as singletons. The sample consisted of peripheral blood. The chain carries TRBV19 and TRBJ2-3; 10 nucleotides line up with TRBD1. This receptor was taken from a woman aged 40-49 years with active or convalescent COVID-19. The CDR3: CASSSGTGDTDTQYF. CDR3 sequence (DNA): TGTGCCAGTAGCTCAGGGACAGGGGACACAGATACGCAGTATTTT. Drawing the rest from reference TRBV19 and TRBJ2-3, the complete variable domain is DGGITQSPKYLFRKEGQNVTLSCEQNLNHDAMYWYRQDPGQGLRLIYYSQIVNDFQKGDIAEGYSVSREKKESFPLTVTSAQKNPTAFYLCASSSGTGDTDTQYFGPGTRLTVL.